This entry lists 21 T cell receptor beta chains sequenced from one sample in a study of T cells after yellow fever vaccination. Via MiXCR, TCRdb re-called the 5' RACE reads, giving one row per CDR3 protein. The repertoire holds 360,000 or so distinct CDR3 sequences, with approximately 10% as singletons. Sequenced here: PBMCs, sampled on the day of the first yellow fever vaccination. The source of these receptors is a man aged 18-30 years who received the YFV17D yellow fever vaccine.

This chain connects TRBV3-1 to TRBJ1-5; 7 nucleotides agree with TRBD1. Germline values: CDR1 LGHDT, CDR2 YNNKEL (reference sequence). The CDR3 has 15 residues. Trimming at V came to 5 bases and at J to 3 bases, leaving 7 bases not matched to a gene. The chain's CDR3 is CASSSGTAINQPQHF. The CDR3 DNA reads TGTGCCAGCAGCTCGGGGACAGCAATCAATCAGCCCCAGCATTTT.

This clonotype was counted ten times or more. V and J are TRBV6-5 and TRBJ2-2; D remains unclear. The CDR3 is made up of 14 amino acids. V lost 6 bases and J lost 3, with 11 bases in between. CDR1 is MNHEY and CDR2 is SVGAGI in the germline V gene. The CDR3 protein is CASSRTSDTGELFF. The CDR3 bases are TGTGCCAGCAGCCGAACCAGTGACACCGGGGAGCTGTTTTTT.

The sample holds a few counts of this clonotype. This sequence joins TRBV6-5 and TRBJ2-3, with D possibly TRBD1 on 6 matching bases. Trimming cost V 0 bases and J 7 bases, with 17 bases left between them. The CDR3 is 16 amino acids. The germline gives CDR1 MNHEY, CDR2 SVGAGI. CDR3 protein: CASSYSTGHPSNTQYF. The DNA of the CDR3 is TGTGCCAGCAGTTACTCGACGGGACACCCCTCCAATACGCAGTATTTT.

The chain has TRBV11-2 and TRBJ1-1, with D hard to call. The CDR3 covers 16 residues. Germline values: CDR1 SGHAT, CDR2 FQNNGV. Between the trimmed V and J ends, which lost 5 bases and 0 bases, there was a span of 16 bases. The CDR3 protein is CASSPLRSTLNTEAFF. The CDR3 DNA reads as TGTGCCAGCAGCCCCTTGAGATCCACACTGAACACTGAAGCTTTCTTT. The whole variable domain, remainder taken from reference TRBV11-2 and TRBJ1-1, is EAGVAQSPRYKIIEKRQSVAFWCNPISGHATLYWYQQILGQGPKLLIQFQNNGVVDDSQLPKDRFSAERLKGVDSTLKIQPAKLEDSAVYLCASSPLRSTLNTEAFFGQGTRLTVV.

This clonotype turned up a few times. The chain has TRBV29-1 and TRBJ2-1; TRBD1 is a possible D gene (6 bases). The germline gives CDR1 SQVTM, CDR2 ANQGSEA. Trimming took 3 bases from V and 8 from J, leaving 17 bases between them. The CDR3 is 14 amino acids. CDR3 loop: CSVEGASLVDEQFF. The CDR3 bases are TGCAGCGTTGAGGGGGCATCGCTGGTGGATGAGCAGTTCTTC.

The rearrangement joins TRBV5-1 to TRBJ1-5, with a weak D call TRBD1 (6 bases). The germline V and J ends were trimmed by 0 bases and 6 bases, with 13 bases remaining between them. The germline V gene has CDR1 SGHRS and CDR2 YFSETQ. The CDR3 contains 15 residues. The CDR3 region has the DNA TGCGCCAGCAGCTTGGATGGCGGGGGCGTTCAGCCCCAGCATTTT. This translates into CASSLDGGGVQPQHF.

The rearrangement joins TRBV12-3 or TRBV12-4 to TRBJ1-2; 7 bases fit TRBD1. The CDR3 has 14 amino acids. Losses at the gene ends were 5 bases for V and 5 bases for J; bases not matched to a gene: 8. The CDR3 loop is CASSPQGVDYGYTF. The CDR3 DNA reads TGTGCCAGCAGTCCCCAGGGGGTTGATTATGGCTACACCTTC.

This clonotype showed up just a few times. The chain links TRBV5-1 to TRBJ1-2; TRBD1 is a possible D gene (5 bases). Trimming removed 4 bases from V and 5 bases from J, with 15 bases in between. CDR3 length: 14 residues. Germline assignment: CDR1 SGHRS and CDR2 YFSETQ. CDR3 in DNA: TGCGCCAGCAGCCCAGGCAGGGATATTTATGGCTACACCTTC. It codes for CASSPGRDIYGYTF.

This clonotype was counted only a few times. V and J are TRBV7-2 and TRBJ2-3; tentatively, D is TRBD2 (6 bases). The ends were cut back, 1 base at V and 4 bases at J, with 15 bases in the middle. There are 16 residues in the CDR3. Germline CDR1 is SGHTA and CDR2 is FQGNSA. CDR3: CASSLGSGRRADTQYF. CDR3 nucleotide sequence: TGTGCCAGCAGCTTAGGAAGCGGGCGTCGAGCAGATACGCAGTATTTT.

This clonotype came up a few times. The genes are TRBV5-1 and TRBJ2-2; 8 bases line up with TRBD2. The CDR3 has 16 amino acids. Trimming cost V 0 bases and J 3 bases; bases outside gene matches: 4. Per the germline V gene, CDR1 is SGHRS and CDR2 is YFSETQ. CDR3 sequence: CASSLGGGPDTGELFF. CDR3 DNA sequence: TGCGCCAGCAGCTTGGGCGGGGGGCCCGACACCGGGGAGCTGTTTTTT.

CDR3 in DNA: TGTGCCAGCAGCGTAGCTACTGGGTCCGATACTGCTTTCTTT. As protein: CASSVATGSDTAFF. The chain links TRBV9 to TRBJ1-1; D is unresolved. CDR1 and CDR2 (germline): SGDLS, YYNGEE. V lost 0 bases and J 11 bases, leaving 17 bases between the germline ends. The CDR3 consists of 14 residues.

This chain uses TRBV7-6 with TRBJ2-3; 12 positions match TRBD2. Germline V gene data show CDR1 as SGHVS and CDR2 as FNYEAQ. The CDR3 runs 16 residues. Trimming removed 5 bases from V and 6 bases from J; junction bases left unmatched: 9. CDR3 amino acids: CASSGSSGGAVDTQYF. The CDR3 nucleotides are TGTGCCAGCAGCGGATCTAGCGGGGGGGCAGTGGATACGCAGTATTTT.

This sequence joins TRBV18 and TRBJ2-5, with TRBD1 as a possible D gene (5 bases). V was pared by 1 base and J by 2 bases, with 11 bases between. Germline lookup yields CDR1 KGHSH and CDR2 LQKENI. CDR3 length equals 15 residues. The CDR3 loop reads CASSPLLQVQETQYF. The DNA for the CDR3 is TGTGCCAGCTCACCACTTCTACAGGTACAAGAGACCCAGTACTTC.

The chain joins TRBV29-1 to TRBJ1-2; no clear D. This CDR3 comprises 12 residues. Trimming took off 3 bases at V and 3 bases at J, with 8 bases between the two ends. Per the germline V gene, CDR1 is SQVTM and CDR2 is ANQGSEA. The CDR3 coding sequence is TGCAGCGTTGATACGGAATACTATGGCTACACCTTC. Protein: CSVDTEYYGYTF.

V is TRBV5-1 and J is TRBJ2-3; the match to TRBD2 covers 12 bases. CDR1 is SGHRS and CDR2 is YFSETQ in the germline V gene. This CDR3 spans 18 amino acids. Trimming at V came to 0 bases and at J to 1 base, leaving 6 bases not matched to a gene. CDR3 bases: TGCGCCAGCAGCTTGGGAGCTAGCGGGGGGGCTGGCACAGATACGCAGTATTTT. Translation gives CASSLGASGGAGTDTQYF.

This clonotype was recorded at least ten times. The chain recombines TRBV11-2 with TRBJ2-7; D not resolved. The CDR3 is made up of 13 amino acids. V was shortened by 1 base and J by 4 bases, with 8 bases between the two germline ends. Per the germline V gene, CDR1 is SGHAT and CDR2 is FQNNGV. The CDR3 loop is CASSLVVGYEQYF. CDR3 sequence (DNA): TGTGCCAGCAGCTTAGTCGTCGGATACGAGCAGTACTTC.

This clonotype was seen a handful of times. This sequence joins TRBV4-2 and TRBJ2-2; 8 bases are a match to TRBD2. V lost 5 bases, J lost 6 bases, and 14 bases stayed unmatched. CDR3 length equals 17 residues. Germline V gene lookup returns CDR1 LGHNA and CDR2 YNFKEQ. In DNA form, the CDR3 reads TGTGCCAGCAGCTTAGGACGGGGGGGCAATCAGGCCGGGGAGCTGTTTTTT. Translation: CASSLGRGGNQAGELFF.

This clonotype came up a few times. CDR3 amino acids: CASRLARQGLNTEAFF. CDR3 DNA sequence: TGTGCCAGCCGCCTCGCGAGACAGGGGTTGAACACTGAAGCTTTCTTT. The rearrangement uses TRBV7-9 and TRBJ1-1; 8 bases match TRBD1. Germline-derived CDR1 and CDR2 are SEHNR and FQNEAQ (reference sequence). Trimming cost V 8 bases and J 0 bases; bases outside gene matches: 11. The CDR3 has 16 residues.

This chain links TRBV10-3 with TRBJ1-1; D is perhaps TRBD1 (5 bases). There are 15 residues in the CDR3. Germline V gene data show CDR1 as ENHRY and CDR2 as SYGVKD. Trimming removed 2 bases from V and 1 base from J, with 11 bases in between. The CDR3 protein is CAISERGAENTEAFF. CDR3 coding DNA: TGTGCCATCAGTGAGAGGGGAGCAGAGAACACTGAAGCTTTCTTT.

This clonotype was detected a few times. CDR3 nucleotides: TGTGCCAGCAGCTTAGTTGAAACAAATAAAGATACGCAGTATTTT. Translated: CASSLVETNKDTQYF. The chain is built from TRBV7-9 and TRBJ2-3; D gene uncertain. Germline loops: CDR1 SEHNR, CDR2 FQNEAQ (reference sequence). The CDR3 sequence is 15 residues long. The V end lost 1 base, the J end lost 5 bases, and 13 bases lay between the germline ends.

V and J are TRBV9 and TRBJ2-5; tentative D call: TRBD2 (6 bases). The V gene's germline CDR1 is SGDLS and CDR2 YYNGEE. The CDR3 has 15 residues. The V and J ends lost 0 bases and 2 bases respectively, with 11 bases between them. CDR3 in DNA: TGTGCCAGCAGCGTAGGGCAGGGAGGTCAAGAGACCCAGTACTTC. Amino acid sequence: CASSVGQGGQETQYF.